Listed below are T cell receptor beta chains from one sample, sequenced in a study of cytomegalovirus exposure and HLA in healthy donors. Sequencing was performed with immunoSEQ multiplex PCR; in TCRdb, only in-frame clones are kept and a portion is missing. The table has roughly 190,000 clones, approximately 67% seen once; the top ten hold less than 3%. The sequencing input was PBMCs. These receptors all come from a man aged 40-50 years in good health and CMV-seronegative. Both conserved end residues are part of each CDR3. D genes are given only for firm matches. Clone sizes are given selectively: once, few, many, or a class where the clone is expanded.

clone size	V gene	D gene	CDR3 length	J gene	CDR3 DNA	CDR3 protein
NA	TRBV5-4	TRBD1	12	TRBJ2-7	TGTGCCAGCGGGACAGAGAAAAACGAGCAGTACTTC	CASGTEKNEQYF
NA	TRBV5-1	NA	16	TRBJ2-5	TGCGCCAGCAGCTTGGCCATTACGGGGTTGATAGAGACCCAGTACTTC	CASSLAITGLIETQYF
NA	TRBV7-3	NA	14	TRBJ1-1	TGTGCCAGCAGCTTAACGGGCCCGAACACTGAAGCTTTCTTT	CASSLTGPNTEAFF
NA	TRBV19	NA	16	TRBJ2-7	TGTGCCAGTAGTATACCCAGAAGGGGCGGATCCTACGAGCAGTACTTC	CASSIPRRGGSYEQYF
NA	TRBV5-1	TRBD2	14	TRBJ2-5	TGCGCCAGCAGCTCAAGGACTAGCGCAGAGACCCAGTACTTC	CASSSRTSAETQYF
once	TRBV9	NA	14	TRBJ2-3	TGTGCCAGCAGCGTATTGCAGAGCACAGATACGCAGTATTTT	CASSVLQSTDTQYF
NA	TRBV5-1	TRBD2	16	TRBJ2-3	TGCGCCAGCAGCTTGGGTGGGACTAGCGGCACAGATACGCAGTATTTT	CASSLGGTSGTDTQYF
few	TRBV30	TRBD1	16	TRBJ1-2	TGTGCCTGGAGTGTAAGACCCAGACAGGGCTACTATGGCTACACCTTC	CAWSVRPRQGYYGYTF
few	TRBV21-1	NA	18	TRBJ2-2	TGTGCCAGCAGCAACAGGGGATCAGACAGGGTGCACACCGGGGAGCTGTTTTTT	CASSNRGSDRVHTGELFF
NA	TRBV27	TRBD2	18	TRBJ2-5	TGTGCCAGCAGTTTTGGACTAGCGGGGGGTTCACTTCAAGGGACCCAGTACTTC	CASSFGLAGGSLQGTQYF
NA	TRBV6-1	TRBD2	16	TRBJ2-4	TGTGCCAGCAGTGAAGCGGAGCGGGGAGGAGGGCGTATTCAGTACTTC	CASSEAERGGGRIQYF
few	TRBV7-8	NA	12	TRBJ2-7	TGTGCCAGCAGCTTAGCGCGGTACGAGCAGTACTTC	CASSLARYEQYF
NA	TRBV5-8	TRBD1	16	TRBJ1-4	TGTGCCAGCAGCCGGACAGGGGGCGGAACTAATGAAAAACTGTTTTTT	CASSRTGGGTNEKLFF
NA	TRBV18	NA	13	TRBJ1-2	TGTGCCAGCTCACCTGGCAGGGCTGGCGGCTACACCTTC	CASSPGRAGGYTF
few	TRBV7-2	NA	13	TRBJ1-2	TGTGCCAGCAGCTTGGGTAGGGGTGGCGGCTACACCTTC	CASSLGRGGGYTF
NA	TRBV7-3	TRBD1	17	TRBJ2-2	TGTGCCAGCAGCTTAGCTCAGGGGGCCCCGAACACCGGGGAGCTGTTTTTT	CASSLAQGAPNTGELFF
NA	TRBV7-2	NA	15	TRBJ2-5	TGTGCCAGCAGCTTAAGCGGCCTACCGGAAGAGACCCAGTACTTC	CASSLSGLPEETQYF
NA	TRBV18	NA	12	TRBJ2-5	TGTGCCAGCTCCGAAGGGAGGGAGACCCAGTACTTC	CASSEGRETQYF
NA	TRBV19	NA	15	TRBJ1-1	TGTGCCAGTAGCCACAGGGTGAGGTTGGACACTGAAGCTTTCTTT	CASSHRVRLDTEAFF
NA	TRBV4-3	TRBD2	14	TRBJ2-5	TGCGCCAGCGCATCGCGACTAGCGGGAGAGACCCAGTACTTC	CASASRLAGETQYF
NA	TRBV19	TRBD1	13	TRBJ2-1	TGTGCCAGTAGTATTTCAGGGGGCAATGAGCAGTTCTTC	CASSISGGNEQFF
NA	TRBV19	NA	12	TRBJ1-2	TGTGCCAGCGAAGGAGCCGGCTATGGCTACACCTTC	CASEGAGYGYTF
NA	TRBV6-5	TRBD1	14	TRBJ2-7	TGTGCCAGCAGAGCGGGACAGGGGCCACGCGAGCAGTACTTC	CASRAGQGPREQYF
NA	TRBV25-1	NA	14	TRBJ2-7	TGTGCCAGCAGTAACACGAGACTCACCTACGAGCAGTACTTC	CASSNTRLTYEQYF
few	TRBV7-9	NA	15	TRBJ1-2	TGTGCCAGCCTGAAGGGGGACGGATACGTTGGCGGCTACACCTTC	CASLKGDGYVGGYTF
NA	TRBV5-1	NA	15	TRBJ2-5	TGCGCCAGCAGCTTGGCAGGGTCCGTCGGGGAGACCCAGTACTTC	CASSLAGSVGETQYF
few	TRBV5-1	NA	14	TRBJ2-7	TGCGCCAGCAGCTGGGCACAGATCCCAGACGAGCAGTACTTC	CASSWAQIPDEQYF
few	TRBV28	TRBD2	16	TRBJ2-3	TGTGCCAGCAGTCTTGCTAGCGGGAGGGCCGTAGATACGCAGTATTTT	CASSLASGRAVDTQYF
NA	TRBV5-1	NA	12	TRBJ2-1	TGCGCCAGCAGCTTAACAGGGAATGAGCAGTTCTTC	CASSLTGNEQFF
NA	TRBV7-8	NA	15	TRBJ1-1	TGTGCCAGCAGCGGGGGGACGGTTGGGGCCACTGAAGCTTTCTTT	CASSGGTVGATEAFF
NA	TRBV6-5	NA	15	TRBJ2-1	TGTGCCAGCAGTTACTCCGGTTCTACCGACAATGAGCAGTTCTTC	CASSYSGSTDNEQFF
NA	TRBV15	NA	15	TRBJ2-1	TGTGCCACCATCAAGCCGGGGGGCCTTTACAATGAGCAGTTCTTC	CATIKPGGLYNEQFF
NA	TRBV7-2	TRBD2	14	TRBJ2-7	TGTGCCAGCAGCTCGGGACTAGTCAAATACGAGCAGTACTTC	CASSSGLVKYEQYF
NA	TRBV19	TRBD1	17	TRBJ2-6	TGTGCCAGTAGGTTACAGGGGGCAGGTACTGGGGCCAACGTCCTGACTTTC	CASRLQGAGTGANVLTF
NA	TRBV30	NA	14	TRBJ2-7	TGTGCCTGGAGTATGGGGGGAAGCTCCTACGAGCAGTACTTC	CAWSMGGSSYEQYF
NA	TRBV7-2	NA	14	TRBJ1-1	TGTGCCAGCAGCTCCCCTGGGCGGAACACTGAAGCTTTCTTT	CASSSPGRNTEAFF
few	TRBV7-9	TRBD1	14	TRBJ2-7	TGTGCCAGCAGCTCTACAGGGGGAACGTACGAGCAGTACTTC	CASSSTGGTYEQYF
NA	TRBV7-3	TRBD2	17	TRBJ2-5	TGTGCCAGCAGCCCCGGGGGGGGCGGGAATAAGAAAGAGACCCAGTACTTC	CASSPGGGGNKKETQYF